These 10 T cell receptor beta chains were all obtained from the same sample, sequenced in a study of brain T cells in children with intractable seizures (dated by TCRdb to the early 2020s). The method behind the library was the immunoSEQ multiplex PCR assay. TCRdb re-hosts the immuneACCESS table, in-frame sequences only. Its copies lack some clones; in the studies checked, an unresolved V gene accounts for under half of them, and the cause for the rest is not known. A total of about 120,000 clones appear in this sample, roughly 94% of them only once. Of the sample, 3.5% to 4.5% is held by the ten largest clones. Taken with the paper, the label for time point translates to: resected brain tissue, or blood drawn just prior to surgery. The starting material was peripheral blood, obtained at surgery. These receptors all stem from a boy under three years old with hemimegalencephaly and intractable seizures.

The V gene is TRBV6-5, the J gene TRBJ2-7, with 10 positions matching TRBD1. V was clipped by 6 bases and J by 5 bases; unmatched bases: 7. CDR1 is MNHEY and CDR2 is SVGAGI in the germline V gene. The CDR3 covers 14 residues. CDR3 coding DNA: TGTGCCAGCAGAGGCGGACAGGGGGGGGACGAGCAGTACTTC. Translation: CASRGGQGGDEQYF.

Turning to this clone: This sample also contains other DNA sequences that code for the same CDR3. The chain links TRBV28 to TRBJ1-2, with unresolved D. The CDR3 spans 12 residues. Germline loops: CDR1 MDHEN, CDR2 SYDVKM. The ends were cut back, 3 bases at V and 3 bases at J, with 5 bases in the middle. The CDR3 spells CASSFRDYGYTF. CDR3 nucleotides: TGTGCCAGCAGTTTTCGTGACTATGGCTACACCTTC.

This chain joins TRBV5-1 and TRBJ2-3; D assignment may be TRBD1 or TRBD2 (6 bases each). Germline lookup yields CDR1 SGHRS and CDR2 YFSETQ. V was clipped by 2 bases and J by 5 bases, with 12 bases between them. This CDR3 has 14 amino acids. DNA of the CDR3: TGCGCCAGCAGCTTTAGCGGAGGGGGAGATACGCAGTATTTT. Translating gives CASSFSGGGDTQYF.

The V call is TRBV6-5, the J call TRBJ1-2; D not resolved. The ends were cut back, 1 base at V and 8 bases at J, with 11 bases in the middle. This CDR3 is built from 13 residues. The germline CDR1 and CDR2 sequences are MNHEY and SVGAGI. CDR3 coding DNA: TGTGCCAGCAGTTACTTCCGCGAGGACGGCTACACCTTC. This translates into CASSYFREDGYTF.

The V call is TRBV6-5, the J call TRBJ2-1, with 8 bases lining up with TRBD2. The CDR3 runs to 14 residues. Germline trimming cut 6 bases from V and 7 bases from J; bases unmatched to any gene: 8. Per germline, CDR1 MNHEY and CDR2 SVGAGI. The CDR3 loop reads CASRLAEWRNEQFF. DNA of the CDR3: TGTGCCAGCAGACTAGCGGAGTGGAGGAATGAGCAGTTCTTC.

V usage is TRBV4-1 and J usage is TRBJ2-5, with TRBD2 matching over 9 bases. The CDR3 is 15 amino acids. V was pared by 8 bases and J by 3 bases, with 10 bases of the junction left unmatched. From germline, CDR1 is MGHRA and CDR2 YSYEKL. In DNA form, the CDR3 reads TGCGCCAGCGCGGCGGTTGGACTAGCGAAAGAGACCCAGTACTTC. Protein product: CASAAVGLAKETQYF.

DNA of the CDR3: TGTGCCAGCTCACCAAGGGACAGGGATAATTCACCCCTCCACTTT. Amino acid sequence: CASSPRDRDNSPLHF. This chain uses TRBV18 with TRBJ1-6, with 9 bases identical to TRBD1. Trimming took 2 bases from V and 5 from J; bases not matched to a gene: 1. Germline assignment: CDR1 KGHSH and CDR2 LQKENI. The CDR3 has 15 amino acids. Full variable domain (remainder filled in from reference TRBV18 and TRBJ1-6): NAGVMQNPRHLVRRRGQEARLRCSPMKGHSHVYWYRQLPEEGLKFMVYLQKENIIDESGMPKERFSAEFPKEGPSILRIQQVVRGDSAAYFCASSPRDRDNSPLHFGNGTRLTVT.

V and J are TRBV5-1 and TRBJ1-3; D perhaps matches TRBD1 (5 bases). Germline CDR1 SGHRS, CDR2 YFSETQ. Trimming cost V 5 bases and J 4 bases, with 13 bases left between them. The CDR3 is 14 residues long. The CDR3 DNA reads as TGCGCCAGCAGTGGAGGGGCGCACGGAAACACCATATATTTT. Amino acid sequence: CASSGGAHGNTIYF.

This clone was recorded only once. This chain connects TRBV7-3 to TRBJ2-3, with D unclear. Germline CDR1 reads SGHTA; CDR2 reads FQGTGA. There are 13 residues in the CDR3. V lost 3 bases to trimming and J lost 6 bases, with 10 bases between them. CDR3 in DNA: TGTGCCAGCAGCTTCAGTCCCCCTGATACGCAGTATTTT. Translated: CASSFSPPDTQYF.

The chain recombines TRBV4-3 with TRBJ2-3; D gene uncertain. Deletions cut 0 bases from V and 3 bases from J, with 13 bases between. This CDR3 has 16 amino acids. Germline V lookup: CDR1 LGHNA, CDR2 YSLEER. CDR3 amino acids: CASSQESLLGTDTQYF. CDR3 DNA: TGCGCCAGCAGCCAAGAATCGCTCCTTGGGACAGATACGCAGTATTTT.